The 22 T cell receptor beta chains listed next were all sequenced from one sample in a study of T cell responses to AZD1222 COVID-19 vaccine. TCRdb's table, derived via immunoSEQ multiplex PCR, lists solely in-frame clones and lacks some. The repertoire consists of approximately 69,000 clones, with approximately 82% occurring once and the leading ten covering roughly 25%. The material was peripheral blood, obtained 28 days after the second AZD1222 dose. The receptors stem from an adult who received the AZD1222 COVID-19 vaccine.

A single count supports this clone. The rearrangement joins TRBV10-3 to TRBJ2-1; 9 bases fit TRBD1. Trimming removed 5 bases from V and 3 bases from J; junction bases left unmatched: 11. The CDR3 has 17 amino acids. Germline V gene data show CDR1 as ENHRY and CDR2 as SYGVKD. The CDR3 is CAISKALTGGIYNEQFF. CDR3 nucleotide sequence: TGTGCCATCAGTAAAGCTTTGACAGGGGGAATCTACAATGAGCAGTTCTTC.

J is TRBJ2-1 and V is TRBV6-2 or TRBV6-3; D ambiguous. Looked up from germline, CDR1 is MNHEY and CDR2 is SVGEGT. This CDR3 spans 13 amino acids. Trimming removed 4 bases from V and 3 bases from J, with 7 bases in between. CDR3 in DNA: TGTGCCAGCAGTTGGGTGCGCTACAATGAGCAGTTCTTC. This gives the protein CASSWVRYNEQFF.

The gene calls are TRBV7-3 and TRBJ2-5, with 8 bases that match TRBD1. The V and J ends lost 3 bases and 5 bases, in that order; junction bases with no gene match: 2. The length of the CDR3 is 13 residues. Germline assignment: CDR1 SGHTA and CDR2 FQGTGA. The CDR3 nucleotides are TGTGCCAGCAGCTTTCAGGGGGCGGAGACCCAGTACTTC. Translating gives CASSFQGAETQYF.

This clone was seen more than once but under ten times. The chain joins TRBV12-3 or TRBV12-4 to TRBJ2-1, with 8 bases that match TRBD1. This CDR3 has 13 residues. The J segment lost 5 bases and the V segment lost 6 bases, leaving 3 bases of the junction unmatched. The CDR3 sequence: CASRDRGHNEQFF. The CDR3 DNA reads as TGTGCCAGCAGAGACAGGGGCCACAATGAGCAGTTCTTC.

The chain carries TRBV12-3 or TRBV12-4 and TRBJ1-1; D may be TRBD1 (6 bases). Trimming stripped 6 bases from V and 5 bases from J, with 13 bases between. The CDR3 is made up of 13 amino acids. CDR3 region: CASRIQGRTEAFF. The CDR3 DNA is TGTGCCAGCAGGATACAGGGAAGGACTGAAGCTTTCTTT.

The chain recombines TRBV14 with TRBJ1-6, with no clear D. Trimming pared 1 base from V and 8 bases from J, leaving 9 bases between. CDR3 length: 14 amino acids. The germline CDR1 and CDR2 sequences are SGHDN and FVKESK. CDR3 region: CASSQVPGHSPLHF. CDR3 DNA sequence: TGTGCCAGCAGCCAAGTTCCAGGTCATTCACCCCTCCACTTT.

This chain uses TRBV7-8 with TRBJ1-1; D not certain. Germline loops: CDR1 SGHVS, CDR2 FQNEAQ. V lost 4 bases and J lost 4, with 22 bases in between. This CDR3 spans 17 amino acids. The CDR3 protein is CASSWTLRPTGGTEAFF. The CDR3 DNA reads TGTGCCAGCAGCTGGACCCTAAGGCCTACGGGAGGCACTGAAGCTTTCTTT. The whole variable domain, filled in from reference TRBV7-8 and TRBJ1-1, reads GAGVSQSPRYKVAKRGQDVALRCDPISGHVSLFWYQQALGQGPEFLTYFQNEAQLDKSGLPSDRFFAERPEGSVSTLKIQRTQQEDSAVYLCASSWTLRPTGGTEAFFGQGTRLTVV.

The chain has TRBV12-5 and TRBJ2-1, with D possibly matching TRBD2 (5 bases). V lost 7 bases, J lost 13 bases, and 14 bases lay in between. Germline assignment: CDR1 LGHNT and CDR2 FRNRAP. CDR3 length: 11 residues. The CDR3 DNA reads TGTGCTAGTGCCGAGGGCCGAAACCAGTTCTTC. As protein: CASAEGRNQFF.

CDR3: CASSPPGGGGTEAFF. The DNA for the CDR3 is TGTGCCAGCAGCCCCCCTGGAGGGGGTGGGACTGAAGCTTTCTTT. This chain links TRBV13 with TRBJ1-1, with D possibly being TRBD1 (6 bases). This CDR3 has 15 residues. CDR1 and CDR2 from the germline V gene are PRHDT and FYEKMQ (reference sequence). Trimming shortened V by 5 bases and J by 5 bases, and 18 bases separated the two germline ends.

V usage is TRBV15 and J usage is TRBJ1-2, with D tentatively TRBD1 (5 bases). Germline-derived CDR1 and CDR2 are LNHNV and YYDKDF (reference sequence). The CDR3 runs to 14 residues. The V gene lost 1 base and the J gene lost 5 bases, with 11 bases spanning the gap. Here the CDR3 DNA reads TGTGCCACCAGCAGAGCGAGGGGCCGGTATGGCTACACCTTC. Amino acid sequence: CATSRARGRYGYTF.

The chain uses TRBV12-3 or TRBV12-4 and TRBJ1-4; no reliable D call. Trimming removed 6 bases from V and 4 bases from J, with 9 bases in between. The CDR3 totals 13 residues. CDR3 loop: CASRGANNEKLFF. The CDR3 DNA sequence: TGTGCCAGCAGGGGCGCCAATAATGAAAAACTGTTTTTT.

This clone has only one observation. The chain couples TRBV5-8 to TRBJ1-1; a weak D match, TRBD1 (5 bases). The germline V gene has CDR1 SGHTS and CDR2 YDEGEE. The CDR3 contains 15 residues. The V end lost 8 bases, the J end lost 1 base, and 18 bases lay between the germline ends. CDR3 sequence (DNA): TGTGCCAGTAGTGCGAGAGGAACAGGGAACACTGAAGCTTTCTTT. It specifies CASSARGTGNTEAFF.

This clone was observed once. The chain uses TRBV19 and TRBJ2-3; the D is unclear. There are 15 residues in the CDR3. Germline V lookup: CDR1 LNHDA, CDR2 SQIVND (reference sequence). Trimming shortened V by 5 bases and J by 0 bases, and 12 bases separated the two germline ends. The CDR3 loop reads CASSPIDSSTDTQYF. The CDR3 DNA reads as TGTGCCAGTAGTCCCATTGATTCTAGCACAGATACGCAGTATTTT.

CDR3 in amino acids: CASSQEPDRFNEKLFF. In DNA, the CDR3 is TGCGCCAGCAGCCAAGAACCTGACAGGTTTAATGAAAAACTGTTTTTT. The chain employs TRBV4-1 and TRBJ1-4; D perhaps matches TRBD1 (6 bases). Germline values: CDR1 MGHRA, CDR2 YSYEKL. The V and J ends lost 0 bases and 4 bases respectively, with 12 bases between them. The CDR3 has 16 amino acids.

V gene TRBV5-6 combines with J gene TRBJ2-1; TRBD2 matches 7 bases. With V trimmed by 4 bases and J by 0 bases, 10 bases remained unmatched. Germline CDR1 SGHDT, CDR2 YYEEEE. The CDR3 runs 17 residues. The CDR3: CASSLAAGKSSYNEQFF. In DNA form, the CDR3 reads TGTGCCAGCAGCCTGGCAGCGGGGAAGAGCTCCTACAATGAGCAGTTCTTC.

The sample holds one count of this clone. As DNA, the CDR3 is TGCGCCAGCACGGATGCGGGAGGGCCCATCAATGAGCAGTTCTTC. It codes for CASTDAGGPINEQFF. The chain joins TRBV10-1 to TRBJ2-1, with TRBD2 matching 9 bases. Germline V lookup: CDR1 WNHNN, CDR2 SYGVQD (reference sequence). Losses at the gene ends were 7 bases for V and 6 bases for J; bases not matched to a gene: 10. This CDR3 is 15 amino acids long.

V and J are TRBV9 and TRBJ2-6; D is possibly TRBD1 or TRBD2 (7 bases each). Trimming removed 3 bases from V and 10 bases from J, with 23 bases in between. The CDR3 has 17 amino acids. Per the germline V gene, CDR1 is SGDLS and CDR2 is YYNGEE. The chain's CDR3 is CASSAILGNRGGNVLTF. As DNA, the CDR3 is TGTGCCAGCAGCGCGATATTGGGAAACAGGGGAGGGAACGTCCTGACTTTC.

Comment on this clone: Other nucleotide sequences in the sample specify the same CDR3. The V and J genes are TRBV5-4 and TRBJ2-5; D unclear. Per the germline V gene, CDR1 is SGHNT and CDR2 is YYREEE (reference sequence). V shed 4 bases and J shed 5 bases, with 12 bases lying between them. This CDR3 contains 13 residues. The CDR3 DNA sequence: TGTGCCAGCAGCCTTCTCCCCGGGGAGACCCAGTACTTC. Translation gives CASSLLPGETQYF.

The chain uses TRBV7-6 and TRBJ2-1, with 9 bases matching TRBD2. The CDR3 sequence is 17 residues long. The trim removed 5 bases at V and 4 bases at J, leaving 12 bases unmatched. Germline V lookup: CDR1 SGHVS, CDR2 FNYEAQ. The CDR3 nucleotides read TGTGCCAGCAGCCCCTGGCAGGGCGGGGGGGGTTACAATGAGCAGTTCTTC. This translates into CASSPWQGGGGYNEQFF.

This clone has just a few counts. This sequence joins TRBV5-6 and TRBJ1-6, with D possibly matching TRBD1 (5 bases). Germline V gives CDR1 SGHDT, CDR2 YYEEEE. V lost 1 base and J 10 bases, leaving 12 bases between the germline ends. The length of the CDR3 is 14 residues. This CDR3 reads CASSLRTQGSPLHF. The CDR3 DNA is TGTGCCAGCAGCTTGAGGACCCAGGGATCACCCCTCCACTTT.

DNA of the CDR3: TGCGCCAGCAGCTTACGGGAGGTCCCCGGGGAGCTGTTTTTT. Its protein product is CASSLREVPGELFF. The rearrangement uses TRBV5-1 and TRBJ2-2; 7 bases align to TRBD2. The V gene's germline CDR1 is SGHRS and CDR2 YFSETQ. The CDR3 contains 14 residues. The V gene end was trimmed by 2 bases and the J gene end by 6 bases; junction bases not matched to a gene: 4. Full variable domain (rest looked up from reference TRBV5-1 and TRBJ2-2): KAGVTQTPRYLIKTRGQQVTLSCSPISGHRSVSWYQQTPGQGLQFLFEYFSETQRNKGNFPGRFSGRQFSNSRSEMNVSTLELGDSALYLCASSLREVPGELFFGEGSRLTVL.

A few counts support this clone. The CDR3 region has the DNA TGTGCCAGCAGCCCTGGGGGTAGCGGTTATGGCACTGAAGCTTTCTTT. Translation gives CASSPGGSGYGTEAFF. The genes are TRBV21-1 and TRBJ1-1. TRBV21-1 corresponds to a pseudogene. The CDR3 contains 16 residues.